These 10 T cell receptor beta chains share one sample of origin, sequenced in a study of blood T cell repertoires in COVID-19. Clones were read by immunoSEQ multiplex PCR, and TCRdb kept only the in-frame ones, dropping some. This table has around 94,000 clones, 80% to 95% appearing once. Sequenced sample: peripheral blood. All receptors come from a man between 18 and 29 years old with acute or convalescent COVID-19.

The chain carries TRBV6-6 and TRBJ1-6, with 7 positions matching TRBD1. This CDR3 has 18 amino acids. Germline CDR1 MNHNY, CDR2 SVGAGI (reference sequence). V lost 5 bases, J lost 5 bases, and 15 bases stayed unmatched. The CDR3 DNA follows: TGTGCCAGCAGTCCACTCCAGTCCGTACAGGGGAATAATTCACCCCTCCACTTT. This codes for CASSPLQSVQGNNSPLHF.

J is TRBJ1-1 and V is TRBV30, with D possibly being TRBD1 (6 bases). The length of the CDR3 is 15 residues. Germline V lookup: CDR1 GTSNPN, CDR2 SVGIG (reference sequence). Trimming removed 2 bases at V and 1 base at J, with 14 bases between. The CDR3 protein is CAWSPSGGRNTEAFF. The CDR3, as DNA: TGTGCCTGGAGTCCTTCGGGGGGGCGGAACACTGAAGCTTTCTTT.

This clone was detected a few times. This chain joins TRBV25-1 and TRBJ1-1, with D hard to call. This CDR3 has 13 residues. CDR1 MGHDK and CDR2 SYGVNS come from the germline V gene. Trimming stripped 6 bases from V and 6 bases from J, with 14 bases between. The CDR3 here is CASSRFDKPEAFF. For the CDR3, the DNA is TGTGCCAGCAGCCGCTTTGACAAGCCTGAAGCTTTCTTT.

The chain employs TRBV7-8 and TRBJ1-1; a weak D match, TRBD1 (6 bases). This CDR3 has 13 amino acids. V dropped 3 bases and J dropped 1 base, with 6 bases sitting between them. CDR1 is SGHVS and CDR2 is FQNEAQ in the germline V gene. The CDR3 here is CASSLDRNTEAFF. In DNA, the CDR3 is TGTGCCAGCAGCTTGGACAGGAACACTGAAGCTTTCTTT.

This chain connects TRBV6-5 to TRBJ1-6; 7 nucleotides match TRBD1. This CDR3 comprises 14 residues. Germline trimming cut 5 bases from V and 7 bases from J; bases unmatched to any gene: 5. Germline CDR1 MNHEY, CDR2 SVGAGI. CDR3 bases: TGTGCCAGCAGTCCGGACAGGTCCAATTCACCCCTCCACTTT. Translation gives CASSPDRSNSPLHF.

The V call is TRBV30, the J call TRBJ1-4; TRBD1 is a possible D gene (5 bases). Germline V CDR1 and CDR2: GTSNPN, SVGIG (reference sequence). The CDR3 consists of 13 residues. V was pared by 1 base and J by 10 bases, with 13 bases between. CDR3 amino acids: CAWSGDLGGKLFF. The CDR3 DNA reads TGTGCCTGGAGTGGGGACCTCGGGGGAAAACTGTTTTTT. Full variable domain (missing parts from reference TRBV30 and TRBJ1-4): SQTIHQWPATLVQPVGSPLSLECTVEGTSNPNLYWYRQAAGRGLQLLFYSVGIGQISSEVPQNLSASRPQDRQFILSSKKLLLSDSGFYLCAWSGDLGGKLFFGSGTQLSVL.

This chain uses TRBV12-3 or TRBV12-4 with TRBJ1-2; D call uncertain. CDR3 length: 13 amino acids. V lost 2 bases and J lost 8, with 12 bases in between. The DNA for the CDR3 is TGTGCCAGCAGTTTACGAGGAAGTTGGGGCTACACCTTC. Translated, it gives CASSLRGSWGYTF.

The V call is TRBV5-1, the J call TRBJ2-6, with D perhaps matching TRBD2 (6 bases). The length of the CDR3 is 16 residues. Germline-derived CDR1 and CDR2 are SGHRS and YFSETQ. V lost 1 base, J lost 4 bases, and 12 bases lay in between. DNA for the CDR3: TGCGCCAGCAGCTTGAATGCGGGAAGGGGGGCCAACGTCCTGACTTTC. Its translation: CASSLNAGRGANVLTF.

The V gene is TRBV2, the J gene TRBJ2-3, with D possibly being TRBD2 (6 bases). Germline CDR1 and CDR2: SNHLY and FYNNEI. V was trimmed by 3 bases and J by 3 bases, leaving 13 bases between them. CDR3 length equals 15 residues. The CDR3 sequence: CASSDPGLRTDTQYF. For the CDR3, the DNA is TGTGCCAGCAGTGACCCGGGACTCAGGACAGATACGCAGTATTTT.

The chain joins TRBV9 to TRBJ1-2, with TRBD1 as a possible D gene (5 bases). The germline V gene encodes CDR1 SGDLS and CDR2 YYNGEE. CDR3 length: 15 amino acids. With 0 bases removed from V and 4 bases from J, the gap between germline ends came to 13 bases. The DNA of the CDR3 is TGTGCCAGCAGCGTAGGCGGACAACAGGCCTATGGCTACACCTTC. Translated, it gives CASSVGGQQAYGYTF.